This TCR beta chain appears in the sequencing data of a study of cytomegalovirus exposure and HLA in healthy donors. This CDR3 is 17 amino acids long. Germline V gene lookup returns CDR1 SGHRS and CDR2 YFSETQ. V lost 3 bases to trimming and J lost 2 bases; unmatched junction nucleotides: 5. Both 60 Vbeta primers and 13 Jbeta primers went into the PCR. Profiling relied on immunoSEQ multiplex PCR, and the TCRdb table lists in-frame clones only, not all of them. The sample records about 150,000 clones, 79% being singletons. V gene TRBV5-1 combines with J gene TRBJ2-1; 13 bases are shared with TRBD2. This sequence originates from a man aged 50 to 59 in good health and CMV-seropositive. Specimen: PBMCs. CDR3: CASSSPLAGGPYNEQFF. Written as DNA, the CDR3 is TGCGCCAGCAGCTCTCCACTAGCGGGAGGGCCCTACAATGAGCAGTTCTTC.